This T cell receptor beta chain was profiled in a study of cytomegalovirus exposure and HLA in healthy donors. Primers for the PCR totalled 60 Vbeta and 13 Jbeta. The data were produced by immunoSEQ multiplex PCR, yet TCRdb's version contains in-frame clones alone and is incomplete. This table has around 130,000 clones, approximately 80% appearing once. This CDR3 comprises 16 residues. The germline gives CDR1 SGHNT, CDR2 YYREEE (reference sequence). The germline V and J ends were trimmed by 1 base and 3 bases, with 13 bases remaining between them. The J gene is TRBJ1-4, the V gene TRBV5-4, with D unresolved. The specimen was PBMCs. This sequence originates from a man aged 18 to 35 in good health and CMV-seronegative. The CDR3 coding sequence is TGTGCCAGCAGCTTGAGGCGGGAGGCAGCTAATGAAAAACTGTTTTTT. This codes for CASSLRREAANEKLFF.